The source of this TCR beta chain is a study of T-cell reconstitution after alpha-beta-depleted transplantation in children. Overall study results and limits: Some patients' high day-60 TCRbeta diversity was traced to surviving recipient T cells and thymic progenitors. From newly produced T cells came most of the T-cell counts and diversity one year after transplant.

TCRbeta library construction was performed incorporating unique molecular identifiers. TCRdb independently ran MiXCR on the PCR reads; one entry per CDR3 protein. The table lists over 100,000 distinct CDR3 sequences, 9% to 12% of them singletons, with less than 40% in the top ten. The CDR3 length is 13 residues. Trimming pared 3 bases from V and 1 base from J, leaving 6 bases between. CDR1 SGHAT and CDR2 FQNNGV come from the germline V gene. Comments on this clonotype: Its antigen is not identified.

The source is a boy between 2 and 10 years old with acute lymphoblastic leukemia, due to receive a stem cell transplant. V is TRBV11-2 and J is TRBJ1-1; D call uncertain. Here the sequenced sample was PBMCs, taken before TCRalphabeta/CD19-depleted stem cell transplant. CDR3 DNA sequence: TGTGCCAGCAGCTTTCAAGAGAACACTGAAGCTTTCTTT. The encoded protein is CASSFQENTEAFF.